This T cell receptor (beta chain) was profiled in a study of T cells after yellow fever vaccination. This clonotype was detected ten times or more. Its matching antigen is unknown. Trimming took 4 bases from V and 1 from J, leaving 5 bases between them. The CDR3 extends over 13 amino acids. CDR1 and CDR2 (germline): MRHNA, SNTAGT. A process of 5'RACE template switching, which added a universal primer site and UMIs, was used to make TCR cDNA. TCRdb re-called the 5' RACE reads with MiXCR, one entry per CDR3 protein. Among tens of thousands of distinct CDR3 sequences, 7.1% were seen once, and the ten largest hold about a third. Study-wide results and limits: Contaminants from the bulk population, in the form of abundant clonotypes, could be found in FACS-sorted repertoires. Post-booster repertoires again held most primary-vaccination clones (roughly 96% CD4, approximately 90% CD8). Secondary responses were weaker yet peaked faster, day 5 versus 15.

V gene TRBV6-4 combines with J gene TRBJ1-5, with D unclear. Specimen: CD8+ T cells sorted from PBMCs, collected 5 days after the first yellow fever vaccination. The clonotype comes from a man in his late teens or twenties who received the YFV17D yellow fever vaccine. The CDR3 here is CASSAGSNQPQHF. The CDR3 nucleotides read TGTGCCAGCAGTGCCGGGAGCAATCAGCCCCAGCATTTT.